The source of this T cell receptor (beta chain) is a study of blood T cell repertoires in COVID-19. Across the whole study: The United States, Italy and Spain supplied acute and convalescent COVID-19 samples. PBMCs, B-cell-depleted T cells, or T cells were the source of the cDNA or gDNA that made up the material.

Germline CDR1 reads SGHTA; CDR2 reads FQGNSA. V shed 5 bases and J shed 3 bases, with 11 bases lying between them. The length of the CDR3 is 14 residues. Authors' data handling: Using reference gene primer amplification, nucleated cell counts were estimated. The repertoire was sequenced with immunoSEQ multiplex PCR; TCRdb's copy has only in-frame clones and lacks some. V and J calls and clone size follow that table, whereas D and trimming were derived from the DNA. The table lists around 56,000 clones, almost 80% of them singletons, with more than 2.5% in the top ten. This TCR was sampled from a man aged 55-75 years with acute or convalescent COVID-19. Specimen: peripheral blood. The J gene is TRBJ1-5, the V gene TRBV7-2; no firm D call. CDR3 coding DNA: TGTGCCAGCAGCCTCGAGAGGGTCAATCAGCCCCAGCATTTT. Protein product: CASSLERVNQPQHF.